This entry describes one T cell receptor (beta chain). Its antigen is unidentified. A far larger clone is off by one base, so a read error is likely. Different DNA sequences within this sample yield the same CDR3. Researchers ran the PCR with 60 Vbeta and 13 Jbeta primers. TCRdb's copy holds only in-frame clones and misses some; the assay was immunoSEQ multiplex PCR. The repertoire includes 85,000 to 120,000 clones, 65% to 75% of them detected once, and 2.5% to 3.5% sits in the top ten. This record belongs to a study of cytomegalovirus exposure and HLA in healthy donors. The study's findings and limits: The study designated fewer than 200 TCR beta chains cytomegalovirus-associated.

The CDR3 runs 12 residues. Trimming took off 3 bases at V and 0 bases at J, with 4 bases between the two ends. In germline, CDR1 is SGDLS, CDR2 YYNGEE. This sequence was found in a female donor in good health and CMV-seronegative. Sequences were obtained from PBMCs. The chain carries TRBV9 and TRBJ2-7; D call uncertain. CDR3 region: CASSGSSYEQYF. The CDR3 DNA is TGTGCCAGCAGCGGGAGCTCCTACGAGCAGTACTTC.